The rows below give T cell receptor beta chains drawn from one sample of a study of blood T cell repertoires in COVID-19. TCRdb keeps only in-frame clones here, not all; method: immunoSEQ multiplex PCR. The data hold about 270,000 clones, with roughly four fifths observed a single time. Sequenced input: peripheral blood. All receptors come from a woman aged 45-59 years who had recovered from COVID-19. Both conserved end residues are part of each CDR3.

>TRBJ1-5|TRBV19
CASSIRDRGRANQPQHF
>TRBJ1-4|TRBV29-1
CSVAWSGEKLFF
>TRBJ1-2|TRBV7-2
CASSLAGGKGWDYGYTF
>TRBJ2-3|TRBV19
CASRASTDTQYF
>TRBJ2-7|TRBV10-1
CASSESSSGRALYEQYF
>TRBJ2-3|TRBV4-3
CASSQDGSASNTQYF
>TRBJ2-4|TRBV2
CASSEDWGGDIQYF
>TRBJ1-5|TRBV20-1
CSASPEGDQPQHF
>TRBJ1-5|TRBV29-1
CSVAGDLHNQPQHF
>TRBJ2-3|TRBV14
CASSPGLATDTQYF
>TRBJ2-7|TRBV19
CASSLGTYEQYF
>TRBJ2-3|TRBV7-2
CASSWGGPSTDTQYF
>TRBJ2-3|TRBV7-3
CASSPHSTDTQYF
>TRBJ2-7|TRBV24-1
CATTCVDRDIYTYTYEQYF
>TRBJ2-7|TRBV10-3
CAISESQGPTYEQYF
>TRBJ1-2|TRBV7-2
CASSFGDRGFF
>TRBJ2-3|TRBV30
CAWSANQAGNASPQYF
>TRBJ2-1|TRBV5-1
CASSPGLTSGYNEQFF
>TRBJ1-1|TRBV19
CASSIGNTEAFF
>TRBJ2-2|TRBV7-3
CASTPGYRGPNTGELFF
>TRBJ2-7|TRBV14
CASSRDYEQYF
>TRBJ1-2|TRBV28
CASSSLSTGRYGYTF
>TRBJ1-1|TRBV12-5
CASGPGQGGSAFF
>TRBJ2-7|TRBV9
CASSSRLGPSYEQYF
>TRBJ1-5|TRBV18
CASSPGSNQPQHF
>TRBJ1-4|TRBV7-2
CASSLEYNEKLFF
>TRBJ1-6|TRBV5-1
CASSPDWDKISYNSPLHF
>TRBJ1-1|TRBV19
CASSRRQGDTEAFF
>TRBJ1-2|TRBV6-6
CASRTTYGYTF
>TRBJ2-1|TRBV24-1
CATSDFGTGGDLNEQFF
>TRBJ2-3|TRBV9
CASSVVGAGTDTQYF
>TRBJ2-2|TRBV28
CASSFGLAILPGELFF
>TRBJ2-1|TRBV3-1/TRBV3-2
CASTQGGAVGEQFF
>TRBJ2-1|TRBV3-1/TRBV3-2
CASSQAGNEQFF
>TRBJ2-7|TRBV7-9
CASSQAGTGYEQYF
>TRBJ2-3|TRBV28
CASSETLATDTQYF